This T cell receptor (beta chain) is from a study of spatial heterogeneity in lung cancer. This clonotype has a count of ten or more. Within a library made for alpha chains, this beta chain is off target, and its count is uninformative. This CDR3 has 11 residues. CDR1 DFQATT and CDR2 SNEGSKA come from the germline V gene (reference sequence). V was trimmed by 6 bases and J by 4 bases, leaving 9 bases between them. As to time point: sample taken at primary tumor resection. The sequenced material consisted of unsorted whole RNA from tumor, nontumor lung or frozen PBMC. TCRdb recomputed calls from the 5' RACE reads with MiXCR, one row per CDR3 protein. The table lists 13,000 or so distinct CDR3 sequences, under 5% of them singletons, with 45% in the top ten.

The chain carries TRBV20-1 and TRBJ1-1; TRBD1 is a possible D gene (5 bases). The specimen comprised PBMCs, sampled at surgery. The sequence derives from a male donor with early-stage non-small cell lung cancer. CDR3 protein: CSARGFTEAFF. The CDR3 DNA reads as TGCAGTGCCCGGGGGTTCACTGAAGCTTTCTTT.